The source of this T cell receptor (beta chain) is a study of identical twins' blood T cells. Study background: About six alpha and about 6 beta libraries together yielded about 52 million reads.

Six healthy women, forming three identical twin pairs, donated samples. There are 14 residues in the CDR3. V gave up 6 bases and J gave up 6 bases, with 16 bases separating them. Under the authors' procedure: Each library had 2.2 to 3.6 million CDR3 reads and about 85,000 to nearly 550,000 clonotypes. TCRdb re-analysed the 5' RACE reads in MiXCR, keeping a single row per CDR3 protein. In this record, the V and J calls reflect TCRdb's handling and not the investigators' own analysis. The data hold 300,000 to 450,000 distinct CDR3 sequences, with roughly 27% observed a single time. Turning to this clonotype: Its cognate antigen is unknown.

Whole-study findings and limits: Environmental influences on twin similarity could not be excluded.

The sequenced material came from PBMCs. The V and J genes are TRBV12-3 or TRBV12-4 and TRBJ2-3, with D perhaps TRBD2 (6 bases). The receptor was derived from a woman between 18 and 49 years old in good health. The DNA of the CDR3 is TGTGCCAGCAGATCCCGAGTCGCGGGGGATACGCAGTATTTT. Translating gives CASRSRVAGDTQYF.